The clone carrying this TCR beta chain was counted only a few times. Its antigen is not identified. This record belongs to a study of T-cell memory formation after mild COVID-19. Germline CDR1 and CDR2: DFQATT and SNEGSKA (reference sequence). V was pared by 6 bases and J by 8 bases, with 4 bases of the junction left unmatched. The CDR3 loop spans 12 amino acids. TCRdb re-called the 5' RACE reads through MiXCR, storing one row per CDR3 protein. This table has around 340,000 distinct CDR3 sequences, 10% to 15% appearing once. Study-wide findings and caveats: For contracting clones, CD4+ ones sat mainly in CM and EM, CD8+ in EMRA.

This receptor was identified in a man between 18 and 29 years old who had mild COVID-19 (a few samples of this study predate the infection). Cell type and time point are not known. This chain uses TRBV20-1 with TRBJ2-1, with TRBD1 matching 10 bases. Source material: PBMCs or a T cell subset sorted from them (not recorded which). As DNA, the CDR3 is TGCAGTGCCGGGACAGGGGAATATGAGCAGTTCTTC. Translation gives CSAGTGEYEQFF.